This TCR beta chain is from a study of shared clonotypes between healthy human individuals. The CDR3 sequence is 15 residues long. Germline values: CDR1 SGHNT, CDR2 YYREEE (reference sequence). Trimming took 0 bases from V and 7 from J, leaving 11 bases between them. Deep-level running was used for the assay. Libraries were prepared by immunoSEQ multiplex PCR; TCRdb keeps only in-frame clonotypes and omits some of them. The sample has about 960,000 clones; approximately 76% are singletons. The chain uses TRBV5-4 and TRBJ1-6; D ambiguous. Sequencing was done on a sample of memory CD4+ T cells sorted from blood. Subset reported: CD45RA-negative fraction. The source is a man aged 18 to 35 in good health. This chain's CDR3 is CASSLDGVRNSPLHF. Here the CDR3 DNA reads TGTGCCAGCAGCTTGGACGGGGTACGAAATTCACCCCTCCACTTT.